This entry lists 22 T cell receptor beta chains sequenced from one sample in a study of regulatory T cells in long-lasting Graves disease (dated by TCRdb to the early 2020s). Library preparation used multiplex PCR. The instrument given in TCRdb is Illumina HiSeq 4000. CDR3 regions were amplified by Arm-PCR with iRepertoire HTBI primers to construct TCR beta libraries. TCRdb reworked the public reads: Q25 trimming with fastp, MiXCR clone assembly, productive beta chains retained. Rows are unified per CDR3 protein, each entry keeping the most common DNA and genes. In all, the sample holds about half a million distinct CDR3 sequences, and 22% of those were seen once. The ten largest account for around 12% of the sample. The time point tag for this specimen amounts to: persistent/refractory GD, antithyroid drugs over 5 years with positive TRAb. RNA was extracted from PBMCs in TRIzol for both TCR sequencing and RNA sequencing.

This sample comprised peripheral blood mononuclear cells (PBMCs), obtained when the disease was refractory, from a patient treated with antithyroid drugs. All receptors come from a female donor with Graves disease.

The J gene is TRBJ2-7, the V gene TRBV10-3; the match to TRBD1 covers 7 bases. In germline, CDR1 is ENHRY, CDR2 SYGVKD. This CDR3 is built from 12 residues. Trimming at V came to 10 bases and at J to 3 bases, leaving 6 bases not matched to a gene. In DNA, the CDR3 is TGTGCCACTGGGACAGACATCTACGAGCAGTACTTC. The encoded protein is CATGTDIYEQYF.

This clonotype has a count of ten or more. The CDR3 coding sequence is TGTGCCAGCAGCCCAGGGGTCGGGGAGCTGTTTTTT. This sequence encodes CASSPGVGELFF. This chain joins TRBV7-2 and TRBJ2-2; tentatively, D is TRBD1 (6 bases). The CDR3 has 12 amino acids. CDR1 is SGHTA, CDR2 FQGNSA, per germline. The V end lost 5 bases, the J end lost 7 bases, and 8 bases lay between the germline ends.

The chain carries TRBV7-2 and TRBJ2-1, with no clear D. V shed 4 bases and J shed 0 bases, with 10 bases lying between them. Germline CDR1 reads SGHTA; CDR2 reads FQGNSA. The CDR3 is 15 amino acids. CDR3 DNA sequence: TGTGCCAGCAGCTCTACTCGAAGCTCCTACAATGAGCAGTTCTTC. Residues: CASSSTRSSYNEQFF.

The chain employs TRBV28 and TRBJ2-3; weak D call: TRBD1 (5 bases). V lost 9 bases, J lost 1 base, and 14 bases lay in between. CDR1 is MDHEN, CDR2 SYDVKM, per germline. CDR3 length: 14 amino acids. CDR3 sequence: CARGPGTGTDTQYF. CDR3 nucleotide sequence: TGTGCCAGGGGGCCCGGCACGGGCACAGATACGCAGTATTTT.

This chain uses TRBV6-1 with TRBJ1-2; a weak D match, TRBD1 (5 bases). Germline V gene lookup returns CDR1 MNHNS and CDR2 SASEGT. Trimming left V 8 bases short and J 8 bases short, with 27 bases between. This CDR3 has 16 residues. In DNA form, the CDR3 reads TGTGCCAGCGAGGAAGGGCAGGGTCGAGGAATTGGAGGCTACACCTTC. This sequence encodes CASEEGQGRGIGGYTF.

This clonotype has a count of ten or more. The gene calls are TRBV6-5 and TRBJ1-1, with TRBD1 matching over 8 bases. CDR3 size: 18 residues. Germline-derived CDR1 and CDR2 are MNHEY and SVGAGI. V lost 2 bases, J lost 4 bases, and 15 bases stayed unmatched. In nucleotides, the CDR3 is TGTGCCAGCAGTTACAATTCCTTCTCCAGGGGGCAGGGCACTGAAGCTTTCTTT. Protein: CASSYNSFSRGQGTEAFF.

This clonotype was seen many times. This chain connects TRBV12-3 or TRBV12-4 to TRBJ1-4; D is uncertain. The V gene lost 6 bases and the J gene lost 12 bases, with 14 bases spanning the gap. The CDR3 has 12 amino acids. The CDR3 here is CASSSGLEELFF. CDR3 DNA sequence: TGTGCCAGCAGCTCCGGACTGGAGGAACTGTTTTTT.

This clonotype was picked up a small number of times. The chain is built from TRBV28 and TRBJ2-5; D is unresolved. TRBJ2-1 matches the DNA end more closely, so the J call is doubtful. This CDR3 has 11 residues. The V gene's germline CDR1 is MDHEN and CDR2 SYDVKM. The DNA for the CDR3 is TGTGCCAGTGCGGTAGACAATGAGCAGTTCTTC. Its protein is CASAVDNEQFF.

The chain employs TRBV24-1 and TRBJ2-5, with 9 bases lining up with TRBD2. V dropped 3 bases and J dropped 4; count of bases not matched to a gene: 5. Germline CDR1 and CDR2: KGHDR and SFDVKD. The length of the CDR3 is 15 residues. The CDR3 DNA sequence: TGTGCCACCAGTGATCCAGGACTAGCGCGAGAGACCCAGTACTTC. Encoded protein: CATSDPGLARETQYF.

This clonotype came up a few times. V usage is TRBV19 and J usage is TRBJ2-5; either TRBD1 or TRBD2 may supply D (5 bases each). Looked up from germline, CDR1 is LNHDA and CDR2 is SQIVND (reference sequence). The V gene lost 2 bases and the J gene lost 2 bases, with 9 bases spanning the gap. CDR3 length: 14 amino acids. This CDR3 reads CASSIREGQETQYF. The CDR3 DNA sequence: TGTGCCAGTAGTATACGAGAGGGGCAAGAGACCCAGTACTTC.

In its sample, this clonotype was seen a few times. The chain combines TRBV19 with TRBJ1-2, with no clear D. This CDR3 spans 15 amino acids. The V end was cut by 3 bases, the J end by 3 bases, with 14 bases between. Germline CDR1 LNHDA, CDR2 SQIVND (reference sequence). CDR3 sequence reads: CASSIGPIRDYGYTF. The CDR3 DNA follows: TGTGCCAGTAGTATCGGGCCCATTCGGGACTATGGCTACACCTTC. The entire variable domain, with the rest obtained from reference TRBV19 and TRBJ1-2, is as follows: DGGITQSPKYLFRKEGQNVTLSCEQNLNHDAMYWYRQDPGQGLRLIYYSQIVNDFQKGDIAEGYSVSREKKESFPLTVTSAQKNPTAFYLCASSIGPIRDYGYTFGSGTRLTVV.

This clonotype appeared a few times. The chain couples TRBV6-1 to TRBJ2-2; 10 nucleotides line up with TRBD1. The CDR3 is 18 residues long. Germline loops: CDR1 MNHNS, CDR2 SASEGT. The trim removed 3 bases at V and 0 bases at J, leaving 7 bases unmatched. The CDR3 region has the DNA TGTGCCAGCAGTGATCCGGGACAGGGGACGGCGAACACCGGGGAGCTGTTTTTT. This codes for CASSDPGQGTANTGELFF.

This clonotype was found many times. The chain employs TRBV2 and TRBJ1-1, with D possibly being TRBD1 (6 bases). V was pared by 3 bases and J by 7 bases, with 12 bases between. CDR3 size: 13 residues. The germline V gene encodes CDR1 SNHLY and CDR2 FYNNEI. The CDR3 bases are TGTGCCAGCAGTGATTGGACAGAATTTGAAGCTTTCTTT. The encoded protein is CASSDWTEFEAFF.

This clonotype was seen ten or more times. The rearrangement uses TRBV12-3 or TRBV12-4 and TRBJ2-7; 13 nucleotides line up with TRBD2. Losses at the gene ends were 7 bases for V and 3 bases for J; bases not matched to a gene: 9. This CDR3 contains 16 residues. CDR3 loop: CASTTGLAGDHYEQYF. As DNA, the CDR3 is TGTGCCAGCACCACCGGACTAGCGGGAGACCACTACGAGCAGTACTTC.

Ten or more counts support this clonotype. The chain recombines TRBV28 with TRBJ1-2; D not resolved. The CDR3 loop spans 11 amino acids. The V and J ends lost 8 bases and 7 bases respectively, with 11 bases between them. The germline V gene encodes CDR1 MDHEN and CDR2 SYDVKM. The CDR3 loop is CASELRGGYTF. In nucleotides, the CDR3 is TGTGCCAGCGAACTTCGTGGTGGCTACACCTTC.

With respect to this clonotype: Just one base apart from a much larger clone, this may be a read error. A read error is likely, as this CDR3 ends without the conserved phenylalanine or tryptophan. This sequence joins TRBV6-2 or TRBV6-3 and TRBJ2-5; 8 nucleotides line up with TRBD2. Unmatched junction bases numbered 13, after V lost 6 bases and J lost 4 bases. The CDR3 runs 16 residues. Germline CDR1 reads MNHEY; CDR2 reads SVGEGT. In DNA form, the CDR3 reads TGTGCCAGCAGGCACTGGACTAGCAAGTCAGGAGAGACCCAGTACCTC. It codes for CASRHWTSKSGETQYL.

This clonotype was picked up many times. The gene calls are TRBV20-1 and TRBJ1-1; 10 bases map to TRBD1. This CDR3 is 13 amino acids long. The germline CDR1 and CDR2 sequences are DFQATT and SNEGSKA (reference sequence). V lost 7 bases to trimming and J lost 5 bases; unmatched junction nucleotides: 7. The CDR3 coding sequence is TGCAGTGTTCCTCGACAGGGGGCTACTGAAGCTTTCTTT. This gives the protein CSVPRQGATEAFF.

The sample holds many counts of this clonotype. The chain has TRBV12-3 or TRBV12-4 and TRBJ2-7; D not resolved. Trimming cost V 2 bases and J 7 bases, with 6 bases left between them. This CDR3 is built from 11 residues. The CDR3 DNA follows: TGTGCCAGCAGTTTAATGGGGGAGCAGTACTTC. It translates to CASSLMGEQYF.

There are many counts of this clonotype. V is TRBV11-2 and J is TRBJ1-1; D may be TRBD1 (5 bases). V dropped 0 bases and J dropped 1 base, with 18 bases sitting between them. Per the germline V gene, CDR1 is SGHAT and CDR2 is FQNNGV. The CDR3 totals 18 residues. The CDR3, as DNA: TGTGCCAGCAGCTTAGAGTTCGGGGGGACGGATTGGAACACTGAAGCTTTCTTT. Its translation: CASSLEFGGTDWNTEAFF.

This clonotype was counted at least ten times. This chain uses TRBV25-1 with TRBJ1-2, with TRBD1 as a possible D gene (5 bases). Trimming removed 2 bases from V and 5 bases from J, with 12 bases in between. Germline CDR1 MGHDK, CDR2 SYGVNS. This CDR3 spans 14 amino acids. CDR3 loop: CASSEAGSNYGYTF. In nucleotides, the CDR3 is TGTGCCAGCAGTGAAGCAGGGTCCAATTATGGCTACACCTTC.

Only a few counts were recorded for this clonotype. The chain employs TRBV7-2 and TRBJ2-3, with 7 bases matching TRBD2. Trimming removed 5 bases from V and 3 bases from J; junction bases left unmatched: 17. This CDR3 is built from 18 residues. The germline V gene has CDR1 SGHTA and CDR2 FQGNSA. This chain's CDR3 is CASSPRGVRSRETDTQYF. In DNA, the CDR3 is TGTGCCAGCAGCCCCCGGGGGGTCCGGTCGAGGGAGACAGATACGCAGTATTTT. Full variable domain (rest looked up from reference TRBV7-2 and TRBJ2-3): GAGVSQSPSNKVTEKGKDVELRCDPISGHTALYWYRQSLGQGLEFLIYFQGNSAPDKSGLPSDRFSAERTGGSVSTLTIQRTQQEDSAVYLCASSPRGVRSRETDTQYFGPGTRLTVL.

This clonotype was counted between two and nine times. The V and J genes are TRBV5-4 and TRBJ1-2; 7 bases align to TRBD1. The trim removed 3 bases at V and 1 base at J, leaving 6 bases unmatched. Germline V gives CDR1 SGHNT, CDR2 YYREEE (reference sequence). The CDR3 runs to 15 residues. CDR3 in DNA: TGTGCCAGCAGCTCCGGGACAGATGTTAACTATGGCTACACCTTC. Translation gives CASSSGTDVNYGYTF.